The 18 T cell receptor beta chains given below trace back to one sample, sequenced in a study of blood T cell repertoires in COVID-19. This table comes from immunoSEQ multiplex PCR, and its TCRdb copy is limited to in-frame clones, with some not included. The repertoire has about 83,000 clones, approximately 86% of them found once; the top ten carry under 8.5%. Sequencing input: peripheral blood. These receptors all come from a man aged 80 or over with active or convalescent COVID-19.

The CDR3 bases are TGCGCCAGCAGCCCGCCGGGGAGTACCGTAGAGACCCAGTACTTC. Protein product: CASSPPGSTVETQYF. The chain has TRBV4-1 and TRBJ2-5; D is perhaps TRBD2 (5 bases). The CDR3 runs 15 residues. CDR1 and CDR2 from the germline V gene are MGHRA and YSYEKL. V dropped 4 bases and J dropped 4 bases, with 16 bases sitting between them.

The chain joins TRBV7-8 to TRBJ2-7, with 10 bases aligning to TRBD1. The CDR3 length is 14 residues. Germline loops: CDR1 SGHVS, CDR2 FQNEAQ. The ends lost 5 bases at V and 5 bases at J; junction bases unmatched: 6. The CDR3 protein is CASSLIGQGDEQYV. The CDR3 DNA is TGTGCCAGCAGCCTCATCGGACAGGGGGACGAGCAGTACGTC.

The V call is TRBV5-5, the J call TRBJ2-1; 9 bases map to TRBD2. Germline CDR1 reads SGHKS; CDR2 reads YYEKEE (reference sequence). This CDR3 region has 18 residues. Losses at the gene ends were 1 base for V and 1 base for J; bases not matched to a gene: 9. DNA of the CDR3: TGTGCCAGCAGCTTGCGGCGTCAGACTAGCGGATCCTACAATGAGCAGTTCTTC. It translates to CASSLRRQTSGSYNEQFF.

This sequence joins TRBV18 and TRBJ2-5; 9 bases align to TRBD1. With 1 base clipped from V and 2 bases from J, the junction kept 11 bases outside the gene matches. The length of the CDR3 is 18 residues. Germline loops: CDR1 KGHSH, CDR2 LQKENI. The CDR3 DNA follows: TGTGCCAGCTCACCACGAATCCCCGGGACAGGGACACAAGAGACCCAGTACTTC. It specifies CASSPRIPGTGTQETQYF.

V and J are TRBV7-8 and TRBJ1-1; 8 nucleotides align to TRBD1. With 5 bases clipped from V and 3 bases from J, the junction kept 5 bases outside the gene matches. CDR3 length equals 14 residues. Germline V lookup: CDR1 SGHVS, CDR2 FQNEAQ. Here the CDR3 reads CASSRQGLDTEAFF. The CDR3 DNA is TGTGCCAGCAGCAGACAGGGGTTAGACACTGAAGCTTTCTTT.

The sample holds a few counts of this clone. CDR3 bases: TGTGCCAGCAGTTTTACTAGCGGGGGACAAGAGACCCAGTACTTC. This encodes CASSFTSGGQETQYF. The chain links TRBV28 to TRBJ2-5; 11 bases map to TRBD2. Germline V gene sequence: CDR1 MDHEN, CDR2 SYDVKM. This CDR3 has 15 residues. V shed 3 bases, J shed 2 bases, and the junction held 2 bases outside the gene matches.

The chain recombines TRBV5-6 with TRBJ2-5; D unclear. Germline V gene data show CDR1 as SGHDT and CDR2 as YYEEEE. V gave up 4 bases and J gave up 2 bases, with 12 bases separating them. The CDR3 is 14 residues long. In DNA, the CDR3 is TGTGCCAGCAGCACGAATCCGGGTCAAGAGACCCAGTACTTC. It codes for CASSTNPGQETQYF.

The chain has TRBV5-6 and TRBJ2-4; TRBD1 matches at 7 bases. There are 15 residues in the CDR3. J gave up 7 bases and V 0 bases, and 7 bases lay outside the gene matches. Germline loops: CDR1 SGHDT, CDR2 YYEEEE. The CDR3 DNA follows: TGTGCCAGCAGCTTGGAAGGGGGCGCCGGGAACATTCAGTACTTC. It yields the protein CASSLEGGAGNIQYF.

V usage is TRBV24-1 and J usage is TRBJ2-3; no clear D gene. The CDR3 is made up of 13 amino acids. V was clipped by 3 bases and J by 2 bases, with 5 bases between them. Germline CDR1 KGHDR, CDR2 SFDVKD. The CDR3 is CATSDKPTDTQYF. CDR3 bases: TGTGCCACCAGTGATAAGCCCACAGATACGCAGTATTTT.

The chain joins TRBV27 to TRBJ2-7, with TRBD2 identical over 9 bases. The CDR3 is made up of 16 amino acids. J was trimmed by 2 bases and V by 5 bases; bases with no gene match: 10. Per germline, CDR1 MNHEY and CDR2 SMNVEV (reference sequence). The CDR3 protein is CASSRTGTSSTYEQYV. CDR3 in DNA: TGTGCCAGCAGTCGAACCGGGACTAGCAGTACCTACGAGCAGTACGTC.

DNA of the CDR3: TGCGCCAGCAGCCCCGAGGGGGCTAACTATGGCTACACCTTC. It translates to CASSPEGANYGYTF. The rearrangement joins TRBV4-1 to TRBJ1-2; D is perhaps TRBD1 (6 bases). The CDR3 loop spans 14 amino acids. Germline-derived CDR1 and CDR2 are MGHRA and YSYEKL. Trimming left V 4 bases short and J 0 bases short, with 9 bases between.

V gene TRBV5-5 combines with J gene TRBJ1-4; D remains ambiguous. V was clipped by 0 bases and J by 0 bases, with 6 bases between them. Germline CDR1 is SGHKS and CDR2 is YYEKEE (reference sequence). The CDR3 runs 15 residues. This chain's CDR3 is CASSLVQATNEKLFF. The CDR3 DNA sequence: TGTGCCAGCAGCTTGGTCCAGGCAACTAATGAAAAACTGTTTTTT.

This chain uses TRBV3-1 (or the pseudogene TRBV3-2) with TRBJ1-2; 8 bases map to TRBD1. J gave up 5 bases and V 4 bases, and 6 bases lay outside the gene matches. CDR1 is LGHDT and CDR2 is YNNKEL in the germline V gene (reference sequence). This CDR3 spans 14 amino acids. CDR3 nucleotide sequence: TGTGCCAGCAGCCGGACCCGGGACAGGTATGGCTACACCTTC. Translated: CASSRTRDRYGYTF.

This rearrangement joins TRBV5-1 to TRBJ2-3, with 13 bases fitting TRBD2. V trimming: 0 bases; J trimming: 2 bases; junction bases outside the gene matches: 6. CDR3 length equals 18 residues. Germline CDR1 SGHRS, CDR2 YFSETQ. CDR3 amino acids: CASSLDGTSGGVTDTQYF. Written as DNA, the CDR3 is TGCGCCAGCAGCTTGGACGGTACTAGCGGGGGGGTCACAGATACGCAGTATTTT.

The chain has TRBV7-9 and TRBJ1-6; D ambiguous. The CDR3 has 16 amino acids. The germline V gene has CDR1 SEHNR and CDR2 FQNEAQ (reference sequence). Trimming stripped 4 bases from V and 0 bases from J, with 10 bases between. The CDR3 DNA follows: TGTGCCAGCAGCTCTGAAGGGAGCTCCTATAATTCACCCCTCCACTTT. Encoded protein: CASSSEGSSYNSPLHF. The full variable domain, with the rest looked up from reference TRBV7-9 and TRBJ1-6, is DTGVSQNPRHKITKRGQNVTFRCDPISEHNRLYWYRQTLGQGPEFLTYFQNEAQLEKSRLLSDRFSAERPKGSFSTLEIQRTEQGDSAMYLCASSSEGSSYNSPLHFGNGTRLTVT.

The DNA of the CDR3 is TGTGCCAGCTCACCAACTAGCGGATCTGGAGAGCAGTACGTC. It encodes CASSPTSGSGEQYV. V usage is TRBV18 and J usage is TRBJ2-7; 8 nucleotides match TRBD2. After removal of 2 bases from V and 7 bases from J, the junction contained 7 bases not matched to a gene. The germline V gene encodes CDR1 KGHSH and CDR2 LQKENI. The CDR3 has 14 amino acids.

The V call is TRBV6-5, the J call TRBJ1-1; TRBD1 is a possible D gene (5 bases). Germline V gene sequence: CDR1 MNHEY, CDR2 SVGAGI. V lost 2 bases, J lost 1 base, and 14 bases lay in between. The CDR3 contains 16 residues. CDR3 protein: CASSYSGGIQNTEAFF. In nucleotides, the CDR3 is TGTGCCAGCAGTTACAGTGGGGGGATCCAGAACACTGAAGCTTTCTTT.

CDR3 amino acids: CASSLGDTNEKLFF. Here the CDR3 DNA reads TGTGCCAGCAGCTTGGGGGACACGAATGAAAAACTGTTTTTT. This sequence joins TRBV5-4 and TRBJ1-4; D is possibly TRBD1 (6 bases). Germline-derived CDR1 and CDR2 are SGHNT and YYREEE (reference sequence). There are 14 residues in the CDR3. Trimming stripped 0 bases from V and 5 bases from J, with 8 bases between.